The clone carrying this TCR beta chain came up a few times. Its antigen is undetermined. These data belong to a study of T cell repertoires in cytomegalovirus infection. MiXCR, applied by TCRdb to the reads, yields one record per CDR3 protein. The sample holds more than 300,000 distinct CDR3 sequences, around a third seen once. V was cut by 0 bases and J by 7 bases, with 15 bases left in between. Germline V CDR1 and CDR2: SGHVS, FNYEAQ. The CDR3 is made up of 15 amino acids. The J gene is TRBJ2-5, the V gene TRBV7-6, with D perhaps TRBD1 (5 bases). This TCR was recovered from a human donor in good health (CMV status not recorded). Some clones in this sample may be carry-over from other donors' samples. The sequences come from cultured PBMCs, collected from culture after CMV antigen stimulation. In nucleotides, the CDR3 is TGTGCCAGCAGCTTAGCGGCGACAGCGCAGGGGACCCAGTACTTC. Encoded protein: CASSLAATAQGTQYF.